The 5 T cell receptor beta chains presented below share a single source sample, sequenced in a study of blood T cell repertoires in COVID-19. The assay was immunoSEQ multiplex PCR, and TCRdb's table has in-frame clones only and misses some. The sample consists of under 65,000 clones, more than 80% of them appearing once. Material: peripheral blood. The receptors shown here come from a woman of 80 years or more with active COVID-19.

The chain links TRBV30 to TRBJ1-5; TRBD1 is a possible D gene (5 bases). The CDR3 loop spans 13 amino acids. The V end lost 0 bases, the J end lost 5 bases, and 8 bases lay between the germline ends. From germline, CDR1 is GTSNPN and CDR2 SVGIG (reference sequence). CDR3 amino acids: CAWSVRGDQPQHF. The DNA for the CDR3 is TGTGCCTGGAGTGTACGGGGGGATCAGCCCCAGCATTTT.

This chain links TRBV7-8 with TRBJ2-2, with 7 positions matching TRBD2. V gave up 9 bases and J gave up 4 bases; unmatched junction bases: 11. Germline V gene sequence: CDR1 SGHVS, CDR2 FQNEAQ. The CDR3 loop spans 15 amino acids. The CDR3 sequence is CASALGTTATGELFF. CDR3 nucleotide sequence: TGTGCCAGTGCCCTCGGGACTACCGCCACCGGGGAGCTGTTTTTT.

Only a few counts were recorded for this clone. This rearrangement joins TRBV2 to TRBJ1-2, with 7 nucleotides matching TRBD1. The CDR3 runs 14 residues. Germline CDR1 SNHLY, CDR2 FYNNEI. Unmatched junction bases numbered 8, after V lost 6 bases and J lost 4 bases. CDR3 DNA sequence: TGTGCCAGCAGGGATACCGGGGACAGCTATGGCTACACCTTC. Encoded protein: CASRDTGDSYGYTF.

The chain has TRBV5-1 and TRBJ2-3; the match to TRBD2 covers 12 bases. CDR3 length: 21 residues. Germline lookup yields CDR1 SGHRS and CDR2 YFSETQ. The V segment lost 4 bases and the J segment 4 bases; nucleotides outside the gene matches: 22. DNA of the CDR3: TGCGCCAGCAGCCCAACGACTCTAGCGGGGGGGGAGACGGGCCTCCCAGATACGCAGTATTTT. Residues: CASSPTTLAGGETGLPDTQYF.

This clone was counted between two and nine times. This chain uses TRBV7-6 with TRBJ1-1, with a weak D call TRBD1 (5 bases). Germline CDR1 reads SGHVS; CDR2 reads FNYEAQ. V lost 0 bases to trimming and J lost 3 bases, with 11 bases between them. The CDR3 covers 15 residues. In nucleotides, the CDR3 is TGTGCCAGCAGCTTAGCGGCACCGGGGGACACTGAAGCTTTCTTT. Amino acids: CASSLAAPGDTEAFF.